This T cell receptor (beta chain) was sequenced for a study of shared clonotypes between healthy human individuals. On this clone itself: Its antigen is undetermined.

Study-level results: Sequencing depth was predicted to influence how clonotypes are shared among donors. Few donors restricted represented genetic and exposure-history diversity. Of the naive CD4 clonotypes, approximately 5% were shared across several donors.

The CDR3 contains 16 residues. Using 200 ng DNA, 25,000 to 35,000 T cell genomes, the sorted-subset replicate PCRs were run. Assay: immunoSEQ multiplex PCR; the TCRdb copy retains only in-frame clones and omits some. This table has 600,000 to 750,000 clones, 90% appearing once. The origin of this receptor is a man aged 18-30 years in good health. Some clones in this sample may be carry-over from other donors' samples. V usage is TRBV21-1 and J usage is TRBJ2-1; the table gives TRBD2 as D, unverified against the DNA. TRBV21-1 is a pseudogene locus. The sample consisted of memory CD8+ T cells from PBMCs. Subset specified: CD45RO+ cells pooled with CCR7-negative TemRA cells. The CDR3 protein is CASSKTLGGSRDEQFF. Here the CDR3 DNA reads TGTGCCAGCAGCAAGACTTTGGGAGGGTCGCGTGATGAGCAGTTCTTC.